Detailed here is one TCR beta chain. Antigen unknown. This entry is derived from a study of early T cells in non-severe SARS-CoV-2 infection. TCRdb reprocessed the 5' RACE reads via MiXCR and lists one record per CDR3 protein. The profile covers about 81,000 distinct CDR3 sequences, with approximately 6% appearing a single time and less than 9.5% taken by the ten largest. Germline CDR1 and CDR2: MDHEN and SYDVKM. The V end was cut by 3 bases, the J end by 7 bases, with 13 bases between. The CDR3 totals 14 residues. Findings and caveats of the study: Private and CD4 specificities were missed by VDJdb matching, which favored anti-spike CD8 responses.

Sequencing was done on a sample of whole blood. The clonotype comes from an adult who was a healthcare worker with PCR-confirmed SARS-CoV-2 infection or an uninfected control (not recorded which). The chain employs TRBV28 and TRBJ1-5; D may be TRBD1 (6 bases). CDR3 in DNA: TGTGCCAGCAGTTTTGGCAGGGGAGGGCAGCCCCAGCATTTT. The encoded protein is CASSFGRGGQPQHF.